These 9 T cell receptor beta chains share one sample of origin, sequenced in a study of cytomegalovirus exposure and HLA in healthy donors. Data came from immunoSEQ multiplex PCR; TCRdb stores just in-frame clones and leaves some out. The sample records about 220,000 clones, 88% being singletons. The sample consisted of PBMCs. These receptors originate from a young woman in good health and CMV-seronegative.

V and J are TRBV29-1 and TRBJ2-7, with TRBD2 matching 7 bases. Losses at the gene ends were 0 bases for V and 3 bases for J; bases not matched to a gene: 5. CDR3 size: 14 residues. Germline-derived CDR1 and CDR2 are SQVTM and ANQGSEA. As DNA, the CDR3 is TGCAGCGTTGAAGATCCGGGGGAGGGCTACGAGCAGTACTTC. Encoded protein: CSVEDPGEGYEQYF.

CDR3 region: CASSQERTGAGAEQYF. CDR3 DNA sequence: TGCGCCAGCAGCCAAGAAAGGACAGGGGCCGGGGCCGAGCAGTACTTC. V and J are TRBV4-1 and TRBJ2-7; 9 bases align to TRBD1. CDR1 is MGHRA, CDR2 YSYEKL, per germline. J gave up 6 bases and V 0 bases, and 9 bases lay outside the gene matches. The CDR3 is made up of 16 amino acids.

The chain couples TRBV15 to TRBJ1-1, with D hard to call. Trimming removed 0 bases at V and 5 bases at J, with 10 bases between. CDR1 and CDR2 from the germline V gene are LNHNV and YYDKDF (reference sequence). The CDR3 is made up of 14 amino acids. DNA of the CDR3: TGTGCCACCAGCAGAGATCGATCGGGGACTGAAGCTTTCTTT. It is translated as CATSRDRSGTEAFF. Looking up the rest from reference TRBV15 and TRBJ1-1 gives the full variable domain: DAMVIQNPRYQVTQFGKPVTLSCSQTLNHNVMYWYQQKSSQAPKLLFHYYDKDFNNEADTPDNFQSRRPNTSFCFLDIRSPGLGDTAMYLCATSRDRSGTEAFFGQGTRLTVV.

The chain combines TRBV14 with TRBJ2-5, with 10 nucleotides matching TRBD2. With 0 bases clipped from V and 5 bases from J, the junction kept 12 bases outside the gene matches. The CDR3 loop spans 18 amino acids. From germline, CDR1 is SGHDN and CDR2 FVKESK. CDR3 loop: CASSQEAATSGSGETQYF. The CDR3, as DNA: TGTGCCAGCAGCCAAGAAGCAGCGACTAGCGGGTCGGGGGAGACCCAGTACTTC. Based on the CDR3 plus reference TRBV14 and TRBJ2-5, the full variable domain is EAGVTQFPSHSVIEKGQTVTLRCDPISGHDNLYWYRRVMGKEIKFLLHFVKESKQDESGMPNNRFLAERTGGTYSTLKVQPAELEDSGVYFCASSQEAATSGSGETQYFGPGTRLLVL.

The chain employs TRBV4-1 and TRBJ2-1; perhaps TRBD2 as D (5 bases). V was trimmed by 0 bases and J by 8 bases, leaving 17 bases between them. The CDR3 loop spans 16 amino acids. CDR1 and CDR2 from the germline V gene are MGHRA and YSYEKL. Written as DNA, the CDR3 is TGCGCCAGCAGCCAAGATCGAGGGTTAGGTACGGATGAGCAGTTCTTC. This sequence encodes CASSQDRGLGTDEQFF.

This rearrangement joins TRBV28 to TRBJ1-1; 10 bases fit TRBD1. The CDR3 covers 14 residues. Unmatched junction bases numbered 4, after V lost 5 bases and J lost 4 bases. CDR1 MDHEN and CDR2 SYDVKM come from the germline V gene. The CDR3 loop is CASSPWTGGTEAFF. Written as DNA, the CDR3 is TGTGCCAGCAGTCCATGGACAGGGGGCACTGAAGCTTTCTTT.

V is TRBV5-6 and J is TRBJ1-2, with 8 positions matching TRBD1. The trim removed 4 bases at V and 2 bases at J, leaving 7 bases unmatched. Per germline, CDR1 SGHDT and CDR2 YYEEEE. The CDR3 is 15 residues long. The chain's CDR3 is CASSTPDRANYGYTF. The CDR3 DNA sequence: TGTGCCAGCAGCACCCCGGACAGGGCGAACTATGGCTACACCTTC. Combining the CDR3 with reference TRBV5-6 and TRBJ1-2 gives the whole variable domain DAGVTQSPTHLIKTRGQQVTLRCSPKSGHDTVSWYQQALGQGPQFIFQYYEEEERQRGNFPDRFSGHQFPNYSSELNVNALLLGDSALYLCASSTPDRANYGYTFGSGTRLTVV.

The CDR3 spells CASSLGLAGGGYEQYF. The CDR3 DNA follows: TGTGCCAGCAGCCTGGGACTAGCGGGAGGGGGCTACGAGCAGTACTTC. The rearrangement joins TRBV13 to TRBJ2-7; 16 nucleotides align to TRBD2. Trimming removed 5 bases from V and 3 bases from J; junction bases left unmatched: 4. The CDR3 has 16 residues. Germline V gene data show CDR1 as PRHDT and CDR2 as FYEKMQ (reference sequence).

The V gene is TRBV30, the J gene TRBJ1-1; D unresolved. Looked up from germline, CDR1 is GTSNPN and CDR2 is SVGIG (reference sequence). The germline V and J ends were trimmed by 2 bases and 3 bases, with 13 bases remaining between them. The CDR3 loop spans 14 amino acids. CDR3 in amino acids: CAWSIRFLDTEAFF. In DNA form, the CDR3 reads TGTGCCTGGAGTATTAGATTTTTGGACACTGAAGCTTTCTTT.